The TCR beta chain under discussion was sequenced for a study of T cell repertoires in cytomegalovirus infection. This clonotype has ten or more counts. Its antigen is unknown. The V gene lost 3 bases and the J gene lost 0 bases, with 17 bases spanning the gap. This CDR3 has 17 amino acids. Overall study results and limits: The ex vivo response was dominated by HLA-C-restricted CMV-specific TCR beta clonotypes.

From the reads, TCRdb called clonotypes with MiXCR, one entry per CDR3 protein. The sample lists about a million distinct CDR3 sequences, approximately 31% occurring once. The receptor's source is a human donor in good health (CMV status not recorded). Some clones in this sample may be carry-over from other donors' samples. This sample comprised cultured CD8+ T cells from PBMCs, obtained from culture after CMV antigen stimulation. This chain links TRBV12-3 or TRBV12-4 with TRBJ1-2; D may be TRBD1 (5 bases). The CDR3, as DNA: TGTGCCAGCAGTTTTGCGGAGCCGATGGGGCCTAACTATGGCTACACCTTC. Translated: CASSFAEPMGPNYGYTF.